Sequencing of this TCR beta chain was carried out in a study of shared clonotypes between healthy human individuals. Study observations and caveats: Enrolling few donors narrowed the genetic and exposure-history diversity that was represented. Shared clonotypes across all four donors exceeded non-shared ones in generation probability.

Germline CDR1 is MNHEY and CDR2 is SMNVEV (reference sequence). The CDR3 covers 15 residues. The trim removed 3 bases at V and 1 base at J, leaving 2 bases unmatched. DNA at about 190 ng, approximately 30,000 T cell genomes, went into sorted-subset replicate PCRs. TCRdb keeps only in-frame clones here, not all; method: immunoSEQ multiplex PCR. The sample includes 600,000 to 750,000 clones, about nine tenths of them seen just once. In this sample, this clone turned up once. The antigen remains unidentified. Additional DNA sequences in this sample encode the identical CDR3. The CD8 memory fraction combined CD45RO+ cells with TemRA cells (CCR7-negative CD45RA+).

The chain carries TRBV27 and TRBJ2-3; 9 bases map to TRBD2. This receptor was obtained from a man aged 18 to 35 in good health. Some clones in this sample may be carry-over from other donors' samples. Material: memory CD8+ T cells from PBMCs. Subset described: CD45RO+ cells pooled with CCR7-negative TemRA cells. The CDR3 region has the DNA TGTGCCAGCAGTTTGTTAGCGGGAGGCACAGATACGCAGTATTTT. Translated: CASSLLAGGTDTQYF.